A selection of T cell receptor beta chains follows, all from one sample in a study of T cells after somatic rescue of genetic block. The method was immunoSEQ multiplex PCR; TCRdb's version includes in-frame clones alone and lacks a portion of them. The table lists 55,000 or so clones, 90% to 97% of them singletons. Sequencing used peripheral blood mononuclear cells (PBMCs). The receptors shown here come from a child younger than two. The CDR3 runs from the conserved cysteine through the conserved F or W. The D gene is left open where the match is weak. Not all rows give a size; the values are once, few, many and, for expanded clones, a class.

v_call	d_call	clone_size	j_call	cdr3_aa	cdr3_nt
TRBV21-1	-	-	TRBJ2-2	CALKEGTGELFF	TGTGCCCTCAAGGAGGGAACCGGGGAGCTGTTTTTT
TRBV4-3	-	-	TRBJ1-4	CASSQVGDGNEKLFF	TGCGCCAGCAGCCAAGTAGGGGACGGGAATGAAAAACTGTTTTTT
TRBV28	TRBD1	-	TRBJ2-7	CASSRSDRDKGEQYF	TGTGCCAGCAGTCGATCGGACAGGGATAAAGGAGAGCAGTACTTC
TRBV27	TRBD1	-	TRBJ2-3	CASSLGTGGNTDTQYF	TGTGCCAGCAGTTTAGGGACAGGGGGCAACACAGATACGCAGTATTTT
TRBV5-6	-	-	TRBJ1-5	CASSLGVSNQPQHF	TGTGCCAGCAGCTTAGGAGTGAGCAATCAGCCCCAGCATTTT
TRBV4-1	TRBD2	-	TRBJ2-7	CASSPSGTSSYEQYF	TGCGCCAGCAGCCCCTCCGGGACTAGCTCCTACGAGCAGTACTTC
TRBV27	TRBD1	-	TRBJ2-7	CASSLDRGSFEQYF	TGTGCCAGCTCCTTGGACAGGGGATCATTCGAGCAGTACTTC
TRBV5-4	-	-	TRBJ2-6	CGTMSSGANVLTF	TGTGGGACAATGAGCTCTGGGGCCAACGTCCTGACTTTC
TRBV9	-	-	TRBJ2-2	CASSPPTGELFF	TGTGCCAGCAGCCCCCCTACCGGGGAGCTGTTTTTT
TRBV14	TRBD2	-	TRBJ2-1	CASSRLAGEQFF	TGTGCCAGCAGCAGACTAGCGGGTGAGCAGTTCTTC
TRBV7-9	-	-	TRBJ2-3	CASSLVSTDTQYF	TGTGCCAGCAGCTTAGTATCGACAGATACGCAGTATTTT
TRBV11-2	-	-	TRBJ2-7	CASSLGSQGLGEQYF	TGTGCCAGCAGCTTAGGGTCGCAGGGCCTGGGGGAGCAGTACTTC
TRBV6-5	TRBD1	-	TRBJ1-2	CASSYSTGYGYTF	TGTGCCAGCAGTTACTCGACAGGGTATGGCTACACCTTC
TRBV20-1	-	-	TRBJ1-2	CSAGVGYGYTF	TGCAGTGCTGGTGTCGGCTATGGCTACACCTTC
TRBV1	-	-	TRBJ1-3	CTSSQDGDNSGNTIYF	TGCACCAGCAGCCAAGATGGGGACAACTCTGGAAACACCATATATTTT
TRBV5-1	-	-	TRBJ1-4	CASSLKKGEGNEKLFF	TGCGCCAGCAGCTTGAAGAAAGGGGAGGGTAATGAAAAACTGTTTTTT
TRBV6-8	-	-	TRBJ1-5	CAAGHQPQHF	TGTGCCGCCGGTCACCAGCCCCAGCATTTT
TRBV19	-	-	TRBJ2-5	CASRFRETQYF	TGTGCCAGTAGGTTTAGGGAGACCCAGTACTTC
TRBV2	TRBD1	-	TRBJ1-5	CASSQGTGTNQPQHF	TGTGCCAGCAGCCAAGGGACAGGCACGAATCAGCCCCAGCATTTT
TRBV18	-	-	TRBJ1-2	CASSPPGPGYTF	TGTGCCAGCTCACCACCCGGTCCTGGCTACACCTTC
TRBV6-5	-	-	TRBJ1-2	CASSYGGPYGYTF	TGTGCCAGCAGTTACGGGGGCCCCTATGGCTACACCTTC
TRBV5-6	-	-	TRBJ2-7	CASSFPDPYEQYF	TGTGCCAGCAGCTTTCCAGACCCCTACGAGCAGTACTTC
TRBV28	-	once	TRBJ2-3	CASSRQTTDTQYF	TGTGCCAGCAGCCGCCAGACCACAGATACGCAGTATTTT
TRBV9	-	-	TRBJ1-6	CASSTWTTSPLHF	TGTGCCAGCAGCACATGGACAACTTCACCCCTCCACTTT
TRBV10-3	TRBD2	-	TRBJ2-7	CAISDGTSGRSYEQYF	TGTGCCATCAGTGACGGGACTAGCGGGAGGAGCTACGAGCAGTACTTC